These T cell receptor beta chains were read from a single sample in a study of blood T cell repertoires in COVID-19. This table comes from immunoSEQ multiplex PCR, and its TCRdb copy is limited to in-frame clones, with some not included. The sample has 150,000 to 180,000 clones, roughly 80% seen once. The material sequenced was peripheral blood. These receptors came from a woman aged 60-75 years with acute or convalescent COVID-19. The CDR3 runs from the conserved cysteine through the conserved F or W. A D gene is named only where the DNA matches it firmly. Clone size is not always given. Where it is, it says once, few, many or a class for expanded clones.

>.|TRBV5-4|.|TRBJ2-1
TGTGCCAGCAGCCCCCGACAGGCCTCCTACAATGAGCAGTTCTTC
CASSPRQASYNEQFF
>.|TRBV2|.|TRBJ1-1
TGTGCCAGCAGCCAACAGGGATTGGGCCTGAACACTGAAGCTTTCTTT
CASSQQGLGLNTEAFF
>.|TRBV18|.|TRBJ1-4
TGTGCCAGCTCACCGGGCAGGGATGAAAAACTGTTTTTT
CASSPGRDEKLFF
>.|TRBV2|TRBD1|TRBJ1-5
TGTGCCAGCAGTGGACAGGGCTACGGTCAGCCCCAGCATTTT
CASSGQGYGQPQHF
>.|TRBV7-3|TRBD2|TRBJ2-1
TGTGCCAGCAGCTTTTACAAGCGGGGGGCGGCGGGCAATGAGCAGTTCTTC
CASSFYKRGAAGNEQFF
>.|TRBV4-1|TRBD1|TRBJ1-5
TGCGCCAGCAGCCAGGCCGACAGGGTTGGGAGCCAGCCCCAGCATTTT
CASSQADRVGSQPQHF
>.|TRBV6-2/TRBV6-3|TRBD1|TRBJ2-7
TGTGCCAGCAGTTACTGGGGGACAGCTTCCTACGAGCAGTACTTC
CASSYWGTASYEQYF
>.|TRBV18|.|TRBJ1-3
TGTGCCAGCTCACCTGATTCACAGAGCTCTGGAAACACCATATATTTT
CASSPDSQSSGNTIYF
>.|TRBV30|TRBD2|TRBJ2-7
TGTGCCTGCTCGCGGGGGACCTACGAGCAGTACTTC
CACSRGTYEQYF
>.|TRBV7-7|.|TRBJ2-3
TGTGCCAGCAGCCAGGGGTCCTCTAGCACAGATACGCAGTATTTT
CASSQGSSSTDTQYF
>.|TRBV10-1|.|TRBJ2-3
TGCGCCAGCAGTGGCAAGGACAGCTTCACAGATACGCAGTATTTT
CASSGKDSFTDTQYF
>.|TRBV3-1/TRBV3-2|.|TRBJ1-1
TGTGCCAGCAGCCAAGTGAGGAACACTGAAGCTTTCTTT
CASSQVRNTEAFF
>.|TRBV3-1/TRBV3-2|TRBD1|TRBJ1-3
TGTGCCAGCAGCCAAGAGGGGACAGGGCACACCATATATTTT
CASSQEGTGHTIYF
>.|TRBV11-2|.|TRBJ2-5
TGTGCCAGCAGCTTAGATCTCGGGACAATCCAAGAGACCCAGTACTTC
CASSLDLGTIQETQYF
>.|TRBV10-2|.|TRBJ2-7
TGCGCCAGCAGTGACACAGGCCCCCACGAGCAGTACTTC
CASSDTGPHEQYF
>.|TRBV19|TRBD1|TRBJ1-1
TGTGCCAGTAGTTTACGACAGGGGACAGCTTTCTTT
CASSLRQGTAFF
>few|TRBV3-1/TRBV3-2|.|TRBJ2-3
TGTGCCAGCAGCCAAAGGGCGGGGAAGGGTTTAGGAGATACGCAGTATTTT
CASSQRAGKGLGDTQYF